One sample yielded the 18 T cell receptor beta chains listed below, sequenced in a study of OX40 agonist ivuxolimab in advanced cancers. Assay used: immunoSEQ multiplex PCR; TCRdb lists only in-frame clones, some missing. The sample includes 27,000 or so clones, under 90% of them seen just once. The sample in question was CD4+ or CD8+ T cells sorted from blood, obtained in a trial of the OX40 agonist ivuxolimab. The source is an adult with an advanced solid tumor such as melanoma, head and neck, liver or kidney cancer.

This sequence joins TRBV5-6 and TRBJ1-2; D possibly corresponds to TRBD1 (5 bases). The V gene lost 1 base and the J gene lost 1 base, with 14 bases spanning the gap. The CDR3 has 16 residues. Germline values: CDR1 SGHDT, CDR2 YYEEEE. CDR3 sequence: CASSLKLGALNYGYTF. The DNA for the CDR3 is TGTGCCAGCAGCTTGAAACTAGGGGCTCTTAACTATGGCTACACCTTC. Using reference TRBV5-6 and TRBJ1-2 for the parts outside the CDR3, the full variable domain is DAGVTQSPTHLIKTRGQQVTLRCSPKSGHDTVSWYQQALGQGPQFIFQYYEEEERQRGNFPDRFSGHQFPNYSSELNVNALLLGDSALYLCASSLKLGALNYGYTFGSGTRLTVV.

The CDR3 nucleotides are TGTGCCAGCAGCGTATTAGATGAGTATACGCAGTATTTT. Translated, it gives CASSVLDEYTQYF. The rearrangement uses TRBV9 and TRBJ2-3; no clear D. The germline V gene encodes CDR1 SGDLS and CDR2 YYNGEE. This CDR3 has 13 residues. The V and J ends lost 1 base and 7 bases respectively, with 10 bases between them. The full variable domain, in which reference TRBV9 and TRBJ2-3 provide the parts outside the CDR3, is DSGVTQTPKHLITATGQRVTLRCSPRSGDLSVYWYQQSLDQGLQFLIQYYNGEERAKGNILERFSAQQFPDLHSELNLSSLELGDSALYFCASSVLDEYTQYFGPGTRLTVL.

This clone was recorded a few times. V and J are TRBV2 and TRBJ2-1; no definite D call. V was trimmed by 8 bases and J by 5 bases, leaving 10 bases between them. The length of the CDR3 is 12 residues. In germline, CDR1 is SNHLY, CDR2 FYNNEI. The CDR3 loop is CASDRGDNEQFF. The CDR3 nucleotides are TGTGCCAGCGACCGTGGGGACAATGAGCAGTTCTTC.

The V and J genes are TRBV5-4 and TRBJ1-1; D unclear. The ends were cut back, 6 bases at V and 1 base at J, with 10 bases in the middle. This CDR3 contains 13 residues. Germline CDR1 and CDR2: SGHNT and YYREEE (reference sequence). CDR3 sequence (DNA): TGTGCCAGCACCCAGCGGGGGAACACTGAAGCTTTCTTT. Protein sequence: CASTQRGNTEAFF. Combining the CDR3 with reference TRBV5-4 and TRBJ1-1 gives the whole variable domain ETGVTQSPTHLIKTRGQQVTLRCSSQSGHNTVSWYQQALGQGPQFIFQYYREEENGRGNFPPRFSGLQFPNYSSELNVNALELDDSALYLCASTQRGNTEAFFGQGTRLTVV.

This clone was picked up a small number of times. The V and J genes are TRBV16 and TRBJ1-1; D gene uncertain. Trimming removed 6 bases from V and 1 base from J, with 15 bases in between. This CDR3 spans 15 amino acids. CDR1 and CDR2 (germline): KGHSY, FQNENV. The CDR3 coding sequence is TGTGCCAGCAGACCCGACGGGCGGAGGAACACTGAAGCTTTCTTT. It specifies CASRPDGRRNTEAFF.

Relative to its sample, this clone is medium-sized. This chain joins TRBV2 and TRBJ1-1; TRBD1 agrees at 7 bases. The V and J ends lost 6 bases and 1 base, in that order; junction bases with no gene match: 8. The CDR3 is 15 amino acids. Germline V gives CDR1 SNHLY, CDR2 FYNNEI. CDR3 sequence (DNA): TGTGCCAGCAGGGGGGACAGAGACGGGAACACTGAAGCTTTCTTT. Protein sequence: CASRGDRDGNTEAFF.

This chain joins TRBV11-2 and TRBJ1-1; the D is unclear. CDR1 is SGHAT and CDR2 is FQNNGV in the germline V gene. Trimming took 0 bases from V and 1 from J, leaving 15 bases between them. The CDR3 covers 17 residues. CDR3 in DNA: TGTGCCAGCAGCTTAGACAGCAGCCGAATGGGGAACACTGAAGCTTTCTTT. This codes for CASSLDSSRMGNTEAFF.

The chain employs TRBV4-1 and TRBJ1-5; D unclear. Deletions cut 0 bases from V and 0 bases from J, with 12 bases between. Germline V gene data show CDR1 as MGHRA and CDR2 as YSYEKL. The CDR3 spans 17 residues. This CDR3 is CASSQDNAAYSNQPQHF. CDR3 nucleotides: TGCGCCAGCAGCCAAGATAACGCTGCTTATAGCAATCAGCCCCAGCATTTT.

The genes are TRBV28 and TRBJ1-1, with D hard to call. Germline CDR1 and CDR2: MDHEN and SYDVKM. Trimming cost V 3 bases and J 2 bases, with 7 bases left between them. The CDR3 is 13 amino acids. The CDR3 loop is CASSLGRNTEAFF. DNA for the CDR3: TGTGCCAGCAGTTTGGGCAGAAACACTGAAGCTTTCTTT.

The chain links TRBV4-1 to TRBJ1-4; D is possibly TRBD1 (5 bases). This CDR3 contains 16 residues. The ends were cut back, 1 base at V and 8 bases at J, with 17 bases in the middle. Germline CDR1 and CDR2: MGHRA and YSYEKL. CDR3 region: CASSQGSGWNGEKLFF. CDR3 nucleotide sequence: TGCGCCAGCAGCCAAGGGTCAGGGTGGAATGGAGAAAAACTGTTTTTT.

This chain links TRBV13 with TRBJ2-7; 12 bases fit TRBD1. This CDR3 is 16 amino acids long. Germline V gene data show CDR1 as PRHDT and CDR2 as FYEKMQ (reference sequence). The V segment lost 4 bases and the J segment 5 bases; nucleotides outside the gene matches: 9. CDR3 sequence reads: CASSSGTGGYLHEQYF. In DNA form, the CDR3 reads TGTGCCAGCAGCTCCGGGACAGGGGGCTATCTTCACGAGCAGTACTTC.

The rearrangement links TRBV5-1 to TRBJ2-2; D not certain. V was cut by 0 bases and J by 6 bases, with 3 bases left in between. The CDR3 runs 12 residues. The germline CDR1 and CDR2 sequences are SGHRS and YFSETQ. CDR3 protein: CASSLVSGELFF. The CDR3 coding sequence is TGCGCCAGCAGCTTGGTTTCCGGGGAGCTGTTTTTT.

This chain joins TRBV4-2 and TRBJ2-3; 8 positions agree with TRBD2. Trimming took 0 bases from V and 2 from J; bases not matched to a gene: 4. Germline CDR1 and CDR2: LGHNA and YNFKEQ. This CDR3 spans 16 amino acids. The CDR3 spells CASSQDRTSPTDTQYF. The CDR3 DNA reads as TGTGCCAGCAGCCAAGATAGGACTAGCCCCACAGATACGCAGTATTTT.

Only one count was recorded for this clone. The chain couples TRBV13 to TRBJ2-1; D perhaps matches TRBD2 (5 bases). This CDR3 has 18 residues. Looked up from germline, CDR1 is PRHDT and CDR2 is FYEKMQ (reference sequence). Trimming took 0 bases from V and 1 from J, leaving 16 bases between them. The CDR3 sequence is CASSLGTPGSESYNEQFF. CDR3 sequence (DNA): TGTGCCAGCAGCTTAGGAACCCCGGGTAGCGAGTCCTACAATGAGCAGTTCTTC.

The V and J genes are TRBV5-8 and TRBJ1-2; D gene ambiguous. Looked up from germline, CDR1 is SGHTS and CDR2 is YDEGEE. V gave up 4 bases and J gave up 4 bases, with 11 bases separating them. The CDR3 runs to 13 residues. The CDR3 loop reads CASSVARGYGYTF. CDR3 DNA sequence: TGTGCCAGCAGCGTCGCTCGGGGCTATGGCTACACCTTC.

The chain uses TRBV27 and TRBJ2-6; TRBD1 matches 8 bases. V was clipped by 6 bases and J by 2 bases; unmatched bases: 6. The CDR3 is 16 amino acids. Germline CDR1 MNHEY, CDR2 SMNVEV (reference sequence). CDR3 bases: TGTGCCAGCAGAGGACAGGGTTTAGCTGGGGCCAACGTCCTGACTTTC. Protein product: CASRGQGLAGANVLTF.

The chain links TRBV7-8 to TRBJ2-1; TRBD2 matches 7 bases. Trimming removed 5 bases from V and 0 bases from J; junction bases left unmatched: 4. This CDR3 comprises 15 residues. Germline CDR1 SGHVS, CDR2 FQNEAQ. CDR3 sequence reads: CASSLSGNSYNEQFF. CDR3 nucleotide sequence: TGTGCCAGCAGCCTAAGCGGGAACTCCTACAATGAGCAGTTCTTC.

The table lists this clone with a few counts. The CDR3 nucleotides read TGTGCCTGGAGCCTAGGTGGGGGAACAGATACGCAGTATTTT. Its protein product is CAWSLGGGTDTQYF. J is TRBJ2-3 and V is TRBV30; D might be TRBD1 or TRBD2, each matching 5 bases. Germline CDR1 GTSNPN, CDR2 SVGIG (reference sequence). CDR3 size: 14 residues. V was trimmed by 3 bases and J by 3 bases, leaving 13 bases between them.